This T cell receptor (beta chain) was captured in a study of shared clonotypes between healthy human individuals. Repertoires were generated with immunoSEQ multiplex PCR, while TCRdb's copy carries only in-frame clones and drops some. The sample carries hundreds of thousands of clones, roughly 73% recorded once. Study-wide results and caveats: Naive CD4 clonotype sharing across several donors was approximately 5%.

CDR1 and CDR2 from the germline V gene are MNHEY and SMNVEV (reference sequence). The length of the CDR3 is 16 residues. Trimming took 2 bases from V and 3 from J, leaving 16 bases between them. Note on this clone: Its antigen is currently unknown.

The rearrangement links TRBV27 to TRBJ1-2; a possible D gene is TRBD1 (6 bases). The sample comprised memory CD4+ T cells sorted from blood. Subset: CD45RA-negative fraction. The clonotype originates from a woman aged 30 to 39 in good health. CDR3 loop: CASSLRVMGAYYGYTF. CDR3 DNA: TGTGCCAGCAGTTTAAGGGTGATGGGGGCATACTATGGCTACACCTTC.